The next 2 T cell receptor beta chains were all read from a single sample in a study of cytomegalovirus exposure and HLA in healthy donors. The PCR employed 60 Vbeta primers together with 13 Jbeta primers. The method was immunoSEQ multiplex PCR; TCRdb's version includes in-frame clones alone and lacks a portion of them. The sample includes some 120,000 clones, 80% of them seen just once. Sequenced sample: PBMCs. These receptors were taken from a human donor in good health.

This chain uses TRBV28 with TRBJ1-6, with TRBD1 identical over 7 bases. With V trimmed by 6 bases and J by 4 bases, 6 bases remained unmatched. The length of the CDR3 is 15 residues. CDR1 is MDHEN and CDR2 is SYDVKM in the germline V gene. The CDR3 DNA is TGTGCCAGCAGAGTAAGGGGGCAGTATAATTCACCCCTCCACTTT. It yields the protein CASRVRGQYNSPLHF.

V and J are TRBV13 and TRBJ2-3; D might be TRBD2 (6 bases). Germline CDR1 and CDR2: PRHDT and FYEKMQ (reference sequence). The CDR3 runs 15 residues. The V end was cut by 4 bases, the J end by 7 bases, with 18 bases between. The chain's CDR3 is CASSSLGGAWNTQYF. For the CDR3, the DNA is TGTGCCAGCAGCTCTCTGGGCGGGGCTTGGAATACGCAGTATTTT.